Below, 10 T cell receptor beta chains from the same sample are listed, as sequenced in a study of blood T cells in healthy people across ages. The authors ran a second PCR of roughly 6 to 11 cycles using a sample-barcoded 5' primer and a J-beta primer mix. TCRdb re-called the 5' RACE reads through MiXCR, storing one row per CDR3 protein. The sample lists 950,000 to 1,200,000 distinct CDR3 sequences, more than 30% occurring once. Material: blood. These receptors originate from a man younger than 30 in good health.

Remarks on this clonotype: This may come from a read error, since a much larger clone is one base off. The chain is built from TRBV12-3 or TRBV12-4 and TRBJ1-2; D unresolved. V was trimmed by 2 bases and J by 2 bases, leaving 9 bases between them. CDR3 size: 14 residues. CDR3 DNA sequence: TGTGCCAGCAGTTTACGGGGAGGGAACTATGGCTACACCTTC. Translation gives CASSLRGGNYGYTF.

This rearrangement joins TRBV6-2 or TRBV6-3 to TRBJ2-1, with 9 positions matching TRBD2. With V trimmed by 3 bases and J by 8 bases, 5 bases remained unmatched. The CDR3 totals 14 residues. CDR1 MNHEY and CDR2 SVGEGT come from the germline V gene. The CDR3 protein is CASSYLAGSDEQFF. In DNA, the CDR3 is TGTGCCAGCAGTTATCTAGCGGGGAGTGATGAGCAGTTCTTC.

This clonotype was observed a few times. The rearrangement links TRBV5-1 to TRBJ2-3, with 10 bases identical to TRBD2. This CDR3 is built from 17 residues. Germline V lookup: CDR1 SGHRS, CDR2 YFSETQ. Unmatched junction bases numbered 5, after V lost 1 base and J lost 0 bases. In nucleotides, the CDR3 is TGCGCCAGCAGCTTGTGGAGCGGGGGGGATAGCACAGATACGCAGTATTTT. Translating it yields CASSLWSGGDSTDTQYF. Full variable domain (missing parts from reference TRBV5-1 and TRBJ2-3): KAGVTQTPRYLIKTRGQQVTLSCSPISGHRSVSWYQQTPGQGLQFLFEYFSETQRNKGNFPGRFSGRQFSNSRSEMNVSTLELGDSALYLCASSLWSGGDSTDTQYFGPGTRLTVL.

A single count supports this clonotype. The rearrangement links TRBV19 to TRBJ1-5, with 9 bases aligning to TRBD1. This CDR3 is 17 amino acids long. Looked up from germline, CDR1 is LNHDA and CDR2 is SQIVND (reference sequence). J lost 4 bases, V lost 4 bases, and 11 bases had no gene match. The CDR3 loop reads CASSKGTGNIGNQPQHF. As DNA, the CDR3 is TGTGCCAGTAGTAAAGGGACAGGGAATATTGGGAATCAGCCCCAGCATTTT.

There are a few counts of this clonotype. This sequence joins TRBV18 and TRBJ1-1; D call uncertain. V was clipped by 5 bases and J by 1 base, with 11 bases between them. Germline assignment: CDR1 KGHSH and CDR2 LQKENI. The CDR3 is 14 residues long. CDR3 in amino acids: CASSEGRENTEAFF. The CDR3 DNA sequence: TGTGCCAGCTCAGAGGGTCGCGAGAACACTGAAGCTTTCTTT.

The CDR3 nucleotides read TGCAGCGTTGAAGTCTCGGCTCACACGTCTGGAAACACCATATATTTT. This sequence encodes CSVEVSAHTSGNTIYF. V usage is TRBV29-1 and J usage is TRBJ1-3; D remains ambiguous. The CDR3 covers 16 residues. Trimming removed 1 base from V and 1 base from J, with 14 bases in between. Per germline, CDR1 SQVTM and CDR2 ANQGSEA.

Turning to this clonotype: One end of the junction does not line up with germline, which may come from a read error. The V call is TRBV5-1, the J call TRBJ2-7; D perhaps matches TRBD1 (6 bases). The CDR3 runs to 14 residues. Germline CDR1 SGHRS, CDR2 YFSETQ. The chain's CDR3 is CAGSFTQGPYEQYF. CDR3 coding DNA: TGCGCCGGCAGCTTCACACAGGGACCCTACGAGCAGTACTTC.

V usage is TRBV12-3 or TRBV12-4 and J usage is TRBJ1-2; D call uncertain. The CDR3 totals 14 residues. V was trimmed by 5 bases and J by 4 bases, leaving 14 bases between them. The CDR3 DNA sequence: TGTGCCAGCAGTGTATGGGCCCGGGGCTATGGCTACACCTTC. The encoded protein is CASSVWARGYGYTF.

V gene TRBV2 combines with J gene TRBJ1-2, with D possibly TRBD1 on 5 matching bases. V gave up 6 bases and J gave up 6 bases, with 20 bases separating them. This CDR3 is built from 15 residues. Germline loops: CDR1 SNHLY, CDR2 FYNNEI. CDR3 sequence (DNA): TGTGCCAGCAGCAACTCCCGCAGGGAAGTTGATGGCTACACCTTC. Protein sequence: CASSNSRREVDGYTF. Full variable domain (missing parts from reference TRBV2 and TRBJ1-2): EPEVTQTPSHQVTQMGQEVILRCVPISNHLYFYWYRQILGQKVEFLVSFYNNEISEKSEIFDDQFSVERPDGSNFTLKIRSTKLEDSAMYFCASSNSRREVDGYTFGSGTRLTVV.

To note about this clonotype: A read error may produce the germline difference seen at one junction end. The chain joins TRBV20-1 to TRBJ1-2; tentatively, D is TRBD1 (5 bases). The CDR3 consists of 15 residues. Germline assignment: CDR1 DFQATT and CDR2 SNEGSKA (reference sequence). CDR3: CSAIPAGRLNYDYTF. CDR3 DNA: TGCAGTGCTATTCCAGCGGGACGGCTAAACTATGACTACACCTTC.